The 19 T cell receptor beta chains listed next were all sequenced from one sample in a study of T cells in Graves' hyperthyroidism and ophthalmopathy. Template material for amplifying TCR beta CDR3 regions consisted of RNA transcripts. The HTBI primer set served for first-round RT-PCR of the TCR CDR3. One entry per CDR3 protein results from TCRdb running MiXCR on the multiplex PCR reads. The sample carries 250,000 or so distinct CDR3 sequences, 13% to 15% recorded once. Sample: blood. The receptors shown here come from a woman between 50 and 59 years old with Graves' hyperthyroidism that later progressed to Graves' ophthalmopathy.

This clonotype came up many times. J is TRBJ2-3 and V is TRBV20-1, with 11 bases that match TRBD2. From germline, CDR1 is DFQATT and CDR2 SNEGSKA (reference sequence). The trim removed 7 bases at V and 2 bases at J, leaving 14 bases unmatched. The CDR3 loop spans 17 amino acids. The CDR3: CSVGTSGGGGTTDTQYF. For the CDR3, the DNA is TGCAGTGTCGGGACTAGCGGAGGGGGGGGAACCACAGATACGCAGTATTTT.

This clonotype was counted only a few times. In DNA, the CDR3 is TGTGCCAGCAGCCTTTGGGGTAGCGGGATTGGAAATACGCAGTATTTT. As protein: CASSLWGSGIGNTQYF. This sequence joins TRBV7-9 and TRBJ2-3, with 8 bases matching TRBD2. Germline V lookup: CDR1 SEHNR, CDR2 FQNEAQ (reference sequence). The V segment lost 5 bases and the J segment 7 bases; nucleotides outside the gene matches: 14. The CDR3 sequence is 16 residues long.

V gene TRBV19 combines with J gene TRBJ2-1; TRBD2 matches at 13 bases. CDR1 is LNHDA, CDR2 SQIVND, per germline (reference sequence). The length of the CDR3 is 18 residues. The J segment lost 4 bases and the V segment lost 0 bases, leaving 6 bases of the junction unmatched. The DNA for the CDR3 is TGTGCCAGTAGTATAGAACTAGCGGGAGGGGTAGGGTACAATGAGCAGTTCTTC. This encodes CASSIELAGGVGYNEQFF.

This clonotype was seen a few times. J is TRBJ1-1 and V is TRBV5-4; perhaps TRBD1 as D (6 bases). V lost 2 bases to trimming and J lost 1 base, with 18 bases between them. CDR1 is SGHNT, CDR2 YYREEE, per germline (reference sequence). This CDR3 is 17 amino acids long. The CDR3 DNA reads as TGTGCCAGCAGCTTCCCCGCCCCAACAGGGAGGAACACTGAAGCTTTCTTT. Amino acid sequence: CASSFPAPTGRNTEAFF.

This clonotype has a count of ten or more. The CDR3 loop is CSGFSGRSSYEQYF. CDR3 coding DNA: TGCAGTGGGTTTAGCGGGAGGTCCTCCTACGAGCAGTACTTC. This chain joins TRBV20-1 and TRBJ2-7, with 10 bases aligning to TRBD2. The CDR3 spans 14 residues. Germline-derived CDR1 and CDR2 are DFQATT and SNEGSKA (reference sequence). Trimming removed 7 bases from V and 0 bases from J; junction bases left unmatched: 6.

This clonotype appeared many times. J is TRBJ2-1 and V is TRBV5-1; possibly TRBD1 for D (6 bases). CDR1 is SGHRS and CDR2 is YFSETQ in the germline V gene. This CDR3 region has 16 residues. V was clipped by 4 bases and J by 8 bases, with 22 bases between them. CDR3 protein: CASSAQGPDQYDEQFF. DNA of the CDR3: TGCGCCAGCAGCGCGCAGGGGCCTGATCAATACGATGAGCAGTTCTTC.

This clonotype showed up many times. CDR3 coding DNA: TGTGCCAGCACCGAGCTGGGTGACTCTGGAAACACCATATATTTT. This translates into CASTELGDSGNTIYF. The rearrangement links TRBV2 to TRBJ1-3; D is uncertain. Germline values: CDR1 SNHLY, CDR2 FYNNEI. Trimming pared 7 bases from V and 0 bases from J, leaving 13 bases between. CDR3 length equals 15 residues.

This rearrangement joins TRBV25-1 to TRBJ1-4, with unresolved D. From germline, CDR1 is MGHDK and CDR2 SYGVNS. CDR3 length equals 16 residues. The V end was cut by 4 bases, the J end by 5 bases, with 17 bases between. CDR3 bases: TGTGCCAGCAGTGTCAAGAATGGGGTGAAAAATGAAAAACTGTTTTTT. Protein product: CASSVKNGVKNEKLFF.

This clonotype was counted ten times or more. This sequence joins TRBV20-1 and TRBJ2-1; weak D call: TRBD2 (6 bases). CDR3 size: 13 residues. Trimming stripped 6 bases from V and 5 bases from J, with 14 bases between. Germline V lookup: CDR1 DFQATT, CDR2 SNEGSKA (reference sequence). This CDR3 reads CSASPGLNNEQFF. CDR3 coding DNA: TGCAGTGCCTCTCCGGGACTGAACAATGAGCAGTTCTTC.

This clonotype was counted many times. The chain combines TRBV29-1 with TRBJ2-1; D possibly uses TRBD1 or TRBD2 (5 bases each). V gave up 5 bases and J gave up 10 bases, with 18 bases separating them. Germline-derived CDR1 and CDR2 are SQVTM and ANQGSEA. CDR3 size: 13 residues. CDR3 amino acids: CSVSRDPTEEQFF. The DNA for the CDR3 is TGCAGCGTTTCTCGGGACCCCACGGAAGAGCAGTTCTTC.

The genes are TRBV28 and TRBJ1-2; D gene uncertain. Germline assignment: CDR1 MDHEN and CDR2 SYDVKM. CDR3 size: 13 residues. V lost 5 bases and J lost 4, with 11 bases in between. The CDR3 loop reads CASSGSIVYGYTF. Written as DNA, the CDR3 is TGTGCCAGCAGTGGATCGATAGTCTATGGCTACACCTTC.

The genes are TRBV20-1 and TRBJ1-3; no definite D call. The CDR3 has 12 amino acids. Germline values: CDR1 DFQATT, CDR2 SNEGSKA (reference sequence). V was shortened by 6 bases and J by 4 bases, with 10 bases between the two germline ends. The DNA of the CDR3 is TGCAGTGCCTGGGCCGGAGGAAACACCATATATTTT. This codes for CSAWAGGNTIYF.

This clonotype was detected a few times. CDR3 nucleotides: TGTGCCAGCAGCGTAGCTGGCCACGGGGAGCTGTTTTTT. Translating gives CASSVAGHGELFF. The chain links TRBV9 to TRBJ2-2; D uncertain. Germline CDR1 and CDR2: SGDLS and YYNGEE. The length of the CDR3 is 13 residues. Trimming stripped 0 bases from V and 7 bases from J, with 7 bases between.

The V gene is TRBV28, the J gene TRBJ2-3; the match to TRBD2 covers 8 bases. Losses at the gene ends were 3 bases for V and 2 bases for J; bases not matched to a gene: 4. The CDR3 totals 15 residues. Germline CDR1 reads MDHEN; CDR2 reads SYDVKM. As DNA, the CDR3 is TGTGCCAGCAGTTTCGGACTAGCTAACACAGATACGCAGTATTTT. Translating gives CASSFGLANTDTQYF.

This clonotype was picked up many times. The chain has TRBV15 and TRBJ2-3, with TRBD1 matching over 8 bases. CDR1 is LNHNV and CDR2 is YYDKDF in the germline V gene (reference sequence). CDR3 size: 19 residues. The trim removed 5 bases at V and 4 bases at J, leaving 20 bases unmatched. The CDR3 DNA reads TGTGCCACCAGCCGCGGAGGGATATATCAGGACAGGGTCCCAGATACGCAGTATTTT. This encodes CATSRGGIYQDRVPDTQYF.

A few counts support this clonotype. This sequence joins TRBV6-1 and TRBJ2-5; D is unclear. Germline V gives CDR1 MNHNS, CDR2 SASEGT. This CDR3 comprises 15 residues. The V end was cut by 6 bases, the J end by 5 bases, with 19 bases between. CDR3 coding DNA: TGTGCCAGCAGAAAATACCGCTCGCCCCGGGAGACCCAGTACTTC. This translates into CASRKYRSPRETQYF.

This chain joins TRBV6-5 and TRBJ2-1, with D hard to call. Germline CDR1 is MNHEY and CDR2 is SVGAGI. Between the trimmed V and J ends, which lost 5 bases and 1 base, there was a span of 15 bases. The CDR3 has 16 amino acids. The CDR3 reads CASSLEDWESYNEQFF. The CDR3 nucleotides read TGTGCCAGCAGTCTCGAAGACTGGGAATCCTACAATGAGCAGTTCTTC.

Ten or more counts support this clonotype. The chain carries TRBV12-3 or TRBV12-4 and TRBJ2-7; TRBD2 matches 8 bases. The CDR3 has 14 residues. V lost 5 bases to trimming and J lost 4 bases; unmatched junction nucleotides: 7. CDR3 amino acids: CASSRSGSSYEQYF. The CDR3 bases are TGTGCCAGCAGTCGGAGCGGGAGTTCGTACGAGCAGTACTTC.

There are a few counts of this clonotype. CDR3 DNA: TGCGCCAGCAGTGAGTCCACCTACGAGCAGTACTTC. This gives the protein CASSESTYEQYF. The chain has TRBV10-2 and TRBJ2-7; D is ambiguous. Per the germline V gene, CDR1 is WSHSY and CDR2 is SAAADI. The CDR3 contains 12 residues. Trimming pared 0 bases from V and 2 bases from J, leaving 2 bases between.